Listed below are T cell receptor beta chains from one sample, sequenced in a study of blood T cell repertoires in COVID-19. Measured with immunoSEQ multiplex PCR; TCRdb has only the in-frame clones, and not every one. The sample records roughly 120,000 clones, more than 75% being singletons. Input material: peripheral blood. These TCRs come from a man aged 50 or older with active COVID-19. Each CDR3 is given with its conserved first and last residue. D genes are given only for firm matches. Part of the rows lack a size; the others show once, few, many or a class for expanded clones.

d_gene: .; v_gene: TRBV28; j_gene: TRBJ1-3; abundance: .; CDR3aa: CASSLLAGSSGNTIYF; CDR3nt: TGTGCCAGCAGTTTATTGGCGGGAAGCTCTGGAAACACCATATATTTT
d_gene: TRBD1; v_gene: TRBV24-1; j_gene: TRBJ1-1; abundance: .; CDR3aa: CATSENRGSTAFF; CDR3nt: TGTGCCACCAGTGAAAACAGGGGTAGTACGGCTTTCTTT
d_gene: .; v_gene: TRBV10-2; j_gene: TRBJ2-7; abundance: few; CDR3aa: CASSELGLIYEQYF; CDR3nt: TGCGCCAGCAGTGAGCTAGGACTTATCTACGAGCAGTACTTC
d_gene: TRBD1; v_gene: TRBV6-6; j_gene: TRBJ1-4; abundance: .; CDR3aa: CASSYSNRGDEKLFF; CDR3nt: TGTGCCAGCAGTTACTCGAACAGGGGTGATGAAAAACTGTTTTTT
d_gene: .; v_gene: TRBV5-1; j_gene: TRBJ2-3; abundance: .; CDR3aa: CASSLTGGVDTQYF; CDR3nt: TGCGCCAGCAGCTTGACAGGGGGGGTGGATACGCAGTATTTT
d_gene: TRBD1; v_gene: TRBV24-1; j_gene: TRBJ1-1; abundance: .; CDR3aa: CATREITGGTSNTEAFF; CDR3nt: TGTGCCACCAGGGAGATTACAGGGGGTACCTCAAACACTGAAGCTTTCTTT
d_gene: .; v_gene: TRBV19; j_gene: TRBJ2-7; abundance: .; CDR3aa: CASSINFSYEQYF; CDR3nt: TGTGCCAGTAGTATAAACTTTTCCTACGAGCAGTACTTC
d_gene: TRBD2; v_gene: TRBV2; j_gene: TRBJ2-1; abundance: .; CDR3aa: CASSRTSGLHEQFF; CDR3nt: TGTGCCAGCAGTAGGACTAGCGGGTTGCATGAGCAGTTCTTC
d_gene: TRBD1; v_gene: TRBV5-1; j_gene: TRBJ1-2; abundance: .; CDR3aa: CASSSGQDLYGYTF; CDR3nt: TGCGCCAGCAGCTCAGGACAGGATCTCTATGGCTACACCTTC
d_gene: TRBD1; v_gene: TRBV11-3; j_gene: TRBJ1-3; abundance: .; CDR3aa: CASSPDRGGNTIYF; CDR3nt: TGTGCCAGCAGCCCCGACAGGGGAGGAAACACCATATATTTT
d_gene: TRBD1; v_gene: TRBV27; j_gene: TRBJ2-1; abundance: .; CDR3aa: CASSSGQDYNEQFF; CDR3nt: TGTGCCAGCAGTTCGGGACAGGACTACAATGAGCAGTTCTTC
d_gene: .; v_gene: TRBV9; j_gene: TRBJ2-3; abundance: .; CDR3aa: CASSPREEGLSTDTQYF; CDR3nt: TGTGCCAGCAGCCCGAGGGAGGAGGGCTTAAGCACAGATACGCAGTATTTT
d_gene: .; v_gene: TRBV7-3; j_gene: TRBJ2-5; abundance: once; CDR3aa: CASSLDRETQYF; CDR3nt: TGTGCCAGCAGCTTAGATAGAGAGACCCAGTACTTC
d_gene: .; v_gene: TRBV5-1; j_gene: TRBJ1-5; abundance: .; CDR3aa: CASSLGQPNQPQHF; CDR3nt: TGCGCCAGCAGCTTGGGACAGCCTAATCAGCCCCAGCATTTT
d_gene: TRBD1; v_gene: TRBV6-6; j_gene: TRBJ1-4; abundance: .; CDR3aa: CASSPRGAANEKLFF; CDR3nt: TGTGCCAGCAGTCCCAGGGGGGCGGCTAATGAAAAACTGTTTTTT
d_gene: .; v_gene: TRBV19; j_gene: TRBJ1-4; abundance: few; CDR3aa: CASSLYVRGANEKLFF; CDR3nt: TGTGCCAGTAGTCTTTACGTCCGGGGAGCTAATGAAAAACTGTTTTTT
d_gene: .; v_gene: TRBV6-5; j_gene: TRBJ2-5; abundance: .; CDR3aa: CASRKTLQGETQYF; CDR3nt: TGTGCCAGCAGGAAGACCCTCCAGGGAGAGACCCAGTACTTC
d_gene: TRBD1; v_gene: TRBV30; j_gene: TRBJ1-1; abundance: .; CDR3aa: CAWSPAGTVYMNTEAFF; CDR3nt: TGTGCCTGGAGTCCCGCGGGGACAGTTTACATGAACACTGAAGCTTTCTTT
d_gene: .; v_gene: TRBV11-2; j_gene: TRBJ1-1; abundance: .; CDR3aa: CASSLGHRSFLDTEAFF; CDR3nt: TGTGCCAGCAGCTTAGGCCACAGGTCGTTCTTGGACACTGAAGCTTTCTTT
d_gene: .; v_gene: TRBV28; j_gene: TRBJ2-3; abundance: .; CDR3aa: CASSSGQRSTDTQYF; CDR3nt: TGTGCCAGCAGTTCCGGACAGAGAAGCACAGATACGCAGTATTTT
d_gene: TRBD1; v_gene: TRBV7-2; j_gene: TRBJ2-5; abundance: .; CDR3aa: CASSLLGQQLETQYF; CDR3nt: TGTGCCAGCAGCTTATTGGGACAGCAACTGGAGACCCAGTACTTC
d_gene: .; v_gene: TRBV5-4; j_gene: TRBJ1-1; abundance: .; CDR3aa: CASIPFGRDTEAFF; CDR3nt: TGTGCCAGCATCCCTTTCGGGCGGGACACTGAAGCTTTCTTT
d_gene: TRBD2; v_gene: TRBV7-9; j_gene: TRBJ2-1; abundance: .; CDR3aa: CASSFPLRLAGVSNEQFF; CDR3nt: TGTGCCAGCAGCTTCCCGCTAAGACTAGCGGGAGTCAGCAATGAGCAGTTCTTC
d_gene: .; v_gene: TRBV2; j_gene: TRBJ1-5; abundance: .; CDR3aa: CASRTHRLSNQPQHF; CDR3nt: TGTGCCAGCAGAACGCACAGGCTGAGCAATCAGCCCCAGCATTTT
d_gene: .; v_gene: TRBV25-1; j_gene: TRBJ2-1; abundance: .; CDR3aa: CASSDRSSYNEQFF; CDR3nt: TGTGCCAGCAGTGATAGGAGCTCCTACAATGAGCAGTTCTTC
d_gene: .; v_gene: TRBV28; j_gene: TRBJ1-5; abundance: .; CDR3aa: CASTWPGGNQPQHF; CDR3nt: TGTGCCAGCACCTGGCCAGGGGGCAATCAGCCCCAGCATTTT